The 24 T cell receptor beta chains listed next were all sequenced from one sample in a study of blood T cell repertoires in COVID-19. The protocol was immunoSEQ multiplex PCR, while the TCRdb copy is restricted to in-frame clones and leaves out a portion. The sample contains roughly 31,000 clones, around 91% of which appear only once. Sequences were obtained from peripheral blood. The origin of the receptors is a man aged 60 to 75 with active COVID-19.

The gene calls are TRBV3-1 (or the pseudogene TRBV3-2) and TRBJ1-1, with 7 positions matching TRBD1. CDR1 and CDR2 from the germline V gene are LGHDT and YNNKEL (reference sequence). The CDR3 has 17 residues. J gave up 3 bases and V 3 bases, and 13 bases lay outside the gene matches. The CDR3 sequence: CASSQADRAWQYTEAFF. Written as DNA, the CDR3 is TGTGCCAGCAGCCAGGCAGACAGGGCATGGCAGTACACTGAAGCTTTCTTT.

V gene TRBV28 combines with J gene TRBJ2-7; TRBD1 aligns across 7 bases. The CDR3 covers 14 residues. J gave up 1 base and V 3 bases, and 3 bases lay outside the gene matches. CDR1 and CDR2 (germline): MDHEN, SYDVKM. CDR3 sequence reads: CASSLPQGSYEQYF. DNA of the CDR3: TGTGCCAGCAGTTTGCCACAGGGGTCCTACGAGCAGTACTTC.

The chain links TRBV27 to TRBJ1-6; possibly TRBD1 for D (6 bases). Germline CDR1 is MNHEY and CDR2 is SMNVEV (reference sequence). V was pared by 0 bases and J by 0 bases, with 15 bases between. The CDR3 length is 19 residues. The CDR3 here is CASSLSLWTESSYNSPLHF. The DNA of the CDR3 is TGTGCCAGCAGTTTATCGCTTTGGACAGAGAGCTCCTATAATTCACCCCTCCACTTT.

This clone was seen only a few times. This chain uses TRBV5-1 with TRBJ2-3; TRBD1 agrees at 8 bases. The CDR3 loop spans 14 amino acids. The junction had 5 bases not matched to a gene; V was cut back by 4 bases and J by 4 bases. Germline V gives CDR1 SGHRS, CDR2 YFSETQ. The CDR3 loop is CASSLGQGADTQYF. The CDR3 DNA is TGCGCCAGCAGCCTCGGACAGGGAGCAGATACGCAGTATTTT.

The rearrangement uses TRBV11-2 and TRBJ1-2; tentative D call: TRBD1 (6 bases). Trimming took off 5 bases at V and 4 bases at J, with 14 bases between the two ends. CDR1 is SGHAT and CDR2 is FQNNGV in the germline V gene. The CDR3 consists of 14 residues. The CDR3 DNA is TGTGCCAGCAGCCAAATTACGGACAGCTATGGCTACACCTTC. Translation gives CASSQITDSYGYTF.

The rearrangement joins TRBV18 to TRBJ1-2, with TRBD1 matching over 8 bases. This CDR3 region has 14 residues. The V gene end was trimmed by 8 bases and the J gene end by 6 bases; junction bases not matched to a gene: 11. Germline CDR1 KGHSH, CDR2 LQKENI. CDR3 sequence reads: CASHFGQGQNGYTF. The DNA for the CDR3 is TGTGCCAGCCACTTCGGACAGGGTCAAAATGGCTACACCTTC. The full variable domain, in which reference TRBV18 and TRBJ1-2 provide the parts outside the CDR3, is NAGVMQNPRHLVRRRGQEARLRCSPMKGHSHVYWYRQLPEEGLKFMVYLQKENIIDESGMPKERFSAEFPKEGPSILRIQQVVRGDSAAYFCASHFGQGQNGYTFGSGTRLTVV.

This chain connects TRBV28 to TRBJ1-1; 10 bases line up with TRBD1. Per germline, CDR1 MDHEN and CDR2 SYDVKM. This CDR3 has 16 amino acids. With V trimmed by 4 bases and J by 0 bases, 5 bases remained unmatched. The DNA of the CDR3 is TGTGCCAGCAGTTCACCGGGACAGGGGATGAACACTGAAGCTTTCTTT. Protein product: CASSSPGQGMNTEAFF.

This clone occurred a few times. V gene TRBV6-1 combines with J gene TRBJ1-6; 11 bases line up with TRBD1. With V trimmed by 4 bases and J by 7 bases, 6 bases remained unmatched. The CDR3 is 16 amino acids. The germline V gene encodes CDR1 MNHNS and CDR2 SASEGT. The CDR3 loop is CASSAWTGGRNSPLHF. CDR3 sequence (DNA): TGTGCCAGCAGTGCGTGGACAGGGGGCCGAAATTCACCCCTCCACTTT.

The chain is built from TRBV28 and TRBJ1-2, with D possibly TRBD1 on 5 matching bases. Germline V CDR1 and CDR2: MDHEN, SYDVKM. V was clipped by 3 bases and J by 6 bases, with 14 bases between them. The CDR3 covers 14 residues. The CDR3 loop is CASSLVGRGDGYTF. DNA for the CDR3: TGTGCCAGCAGTTTGGTGGGAAGGGGTGATGGCTACACCTTC.

The chain recombines TRBV9 with TRBJ1-4, with 10 positions matching TRBD1. The CDR3 length is 15 residues. Germline CDR1 is SGDLS and CDR2 is YYNGEE. Trimming removed 3 bases from V and 2 bases from J; junction bases left unmatched: 1. DNA of the CDR3: TGTGCCAGCAGCGGACAGGGGGCGACTAATGAAAAACTGTTTTTT. Translating gives CASSGQGATNEKLFF.

The CDR3 loop reads CASSGLAGGTDTQYF. As DNA, the CDR3 is TGTGCCAGCAGCGGACTAGCGGGGGGCACAGATACGCAGTATTTT. V and J are TRBV11-2 and TRBJ2-3, with TRBD2 identical over 13 bases. V was pared by 5 bases and J by 1 base, with 0 bases of the junction left unmatched. Germline CDR1 and CDR2: SGHAT and FQNNGV. This CDR3 has 15 residues.

This clone was seen a handful of times. The genes are TRBV5-1 and TRBJ2-7; 13 nucleotides agree with TRBD2. V lost 0 bases to trimming and J lost 6 bases; unmatched junction nucleotides: 9. The CDR3 is 17 residues long. Germline values: CDR1 SGHRS, CDR2 YFSETQ. CDR3: CASSLGLGLAGPSEQYF. The CDR3 DNA reads as TGCGCCAGCAGCTTGGGGCTGGGACTAGCGGGGCCGAGCGAGCAGTACTTC.

This clone was observed a single time. The rearrangement joins TRBV5-6 to TRBJ2-7; no clear D gene. Germline CDR1 reads SGHDT; CDR2 reads YYEEEE. This CDR3 comprises 12 residues. Trimming left V 3 bases short and J 5 bases short, with 9 bases between. The CDR3 sequence: CASSWRRDEQYF. CDR3 in DNA: TGTGCCAGCAGCTGGCGGCGAGACGAGCAGTACTTC.

V and J are TRBV29-1 and TRBJ1-2, with D tentatively TRBD1 (5 bases). Germline values: CDR1 SQVTM, CDR2 ANQGSEA. V dropped 3 bases and J dropped 4 bases, with 12 bases sitting between them. The CDR3 is made up of 13 amino acids. The CDR3 nucleotides are TGCAGCGTTGAGTCTGCAGGGCCCTATGGCTACACCTTC. Translation: CSVESAGPYGYTF.

The gene calls are TRBV3-1 (or the pseudogene TRBV3-2) and TRBJ1-2; a weak D match, TRBD1 (5 bases). The CDR3 length is 15 residues. Deletions cut 1 base from V and 3 bases from J, with 12 bases between. Germline CDR1 reads LGHDT; CDR2 reads YNNKEL (reference sequence). CDR3 sequence reads: CASSQGPAGDYGYTF. CDR3 DNA: TGTGCCAGCAGCCAAGGCCCAGCGGGGGACTATGGCTACACCTTC.

The genes are TRBV7-8 and TRBJ1-2; weak D call: TRBD1 (6 bases). The length of the CDR3 is 13 residues. V was cut by 5 bases and J by 14 bases, with 21 bases left in between. Germline assignment: CDR1 SGHVS and CDR2 FQNEAQ. The CDR3 DNA reads TGTGCCAGCAGCCCCCCGGACAGTCATCTAGAAACCTTC. It translates to CASSPPDSHLETF.

This chain uses TRBV19 with TRBJ2-7; possible D gene TRBD2, 5 bases. V was cut by 4 bases and J by 2 bases, with 12 bases left in between. The CDR3 loop spans 14 amino acids. The V gene's germline CDR1 is LNHDA and CDR2 SQIVND (reference sequence). CDR3 nucleotides: TGTGCCAGTAGTAGAGGACTGATTACCTACGAGCAGTACTTC. This sequence encodes CASSRGLITYEQYF. The variable domain in full, with the rest retrieved from reference TRBV19 and TRBJ2-7, is DGGITQSPKYLFRKEGQNVTLSCEQNLNHDAMYWYRQDPGQGLRLIYYSQIVNDFQKGDIAEGYSVSREKKESFPLTVTSAQKNPTAFYLCASSRGLITYEQYFGPGTRLTVT.

The rearrangement links TRBV29-1 to TRBJ2-7; 10 bases align to TRBD2. CDR3 length equals 14 residues. V lost 5 bases and J lost 3; bases outside the gene matches: 7. The germline gives CDR1 SQVTM, CDR2 ANQGSEA. The CDR3 DNA reads as TGCAGCGTTAGGCTAGCGGGGGTATTCTACGAGCAGTACTTC. Encoded protein: CSVRLAGVFYEQYF.

This clone came up once. The genes are TRBV2 and TRBJ2-2; tentatively, D is TRBD1 (5 bases). The CDR3 length is 16 residues. V was cut by 2 bases and J by 3 bases, with 13 bases left in between. Germline loops: CDR1 SNHLY, CDR2 FYNNEI. This CDR3 reads CASSENRRTHTGELFF. The CDR3, as DNA: TGTGCCAGCAGTGAAAATCGGCGGACACACACCGGGGAGCTGTTTTTT.

This clone was observed a handful of times. The chain combines TRBV2 with TRBJ1-1; D is unresolved. This CDR3 is built from 14 residues. Germline-derived CDR1 and CDR2 are SNHLY and FYNNEI. The V end was cut by 6 bases, the J end by 1 base, with 12 bases between. CDR3 coding DNA: TGTGCCAGCAGAGTTCCGGGTGGGAACACTGAAGCTTTCTTT. It yields the protein CASRVPGGNTEAFF. The entire variable domain, with the rest obtained from reference TRBV2 and TRBJ1-1, is as follows: EPEVTQTPSHQVTQMGQEVILRCVPISNHLYFYWYRQILGQKVEFLVSFYNNEISEKSEIFDDQFSVERPDGSNFTLKIRSTKLEDSAMYFCASRVPGGNTEAFFGQGTRLTVV.

The V gene is TRBV7-2, the J gene TRBJ1-3; a weak D match, TRBD1 (5 bases). CDR3 length: 15 residues. Germline assignment: CDR1 SGHTA and CDR2 FQGNSA. The V end lost 4 bases, the J end lost 3 bases, and 13 bases lay between the germline ends. CDR3 in amino acids: CASSSGGGYGNTIYF. In nucleotides, the CDR3 is TGTGCCAGCAGCTCCGGGGGGGGATATGGAAACACCATATATTTT.

The sample holds a few counts of this clone. The chain uses TRBV4-2 and TRBJ1-2; D might be TRBD1 (6 bases). Between the trimmed V and J ends, which lost 3 bases and 6 bases, there was a span of 17 bases. This CDR3 comprises 15 residues. The germline V gene has CDR1 LGHNA and CDR2 YNFKEQ. As DNA, the CDR3 is TGTGCCAGCAGCCAGTTCGGACAGACTTGGGATGGCTACACCTTC. Protein sequence: CASSQFGQTWDGYTF.

This chain links TRBV4-3 with TRBJ2-1, with 11 bases fitting TRBD2. V lost 4 bases and J lost 5; bases outside the gene matches: 7. The CDR3 runs to 16 residues. Germline V gives CDR1 LGHNA, CDR2 YSLEER. CDR3 sequence reads: CASSLGTSGANNEQFF. CDR3 nucleotides: TGCGCCAGCAGCCTTGGGACTAGCGGTGCAAACAATGAGCAGTTCTTC.

This clone was seen a single time. The chain joins TRBV11-2 to TRBJ1-6, with D maybe TRBD1 (5 bases). V was cut by 5 bases and J by 8 bases, with 10 bases left in between. Germline V gives CDR1 SGHAT, CDR2 FQNNGV. The CDR3 is made up of 13 amino acids. CDR3 protein: CASSRTRDSPLHF. Here the CDR3 DNA reads TGTGCCAGCAGCCGGACAAGGGATTCACCCCTCCACTTT. Supplemented by reference TRBV11-2 and TRBJ1-6, the full variable domain reads EAGVAQSPRYKIIEKRQSVAFWCNPISGHATLYWYQQILGQGPKLLIQFQNNGVVDDSQLPKDRFSAERLKGVDSTLKIQPAKLEDSAVYLCASSRTRDSPLHFGNGTRLTVT.